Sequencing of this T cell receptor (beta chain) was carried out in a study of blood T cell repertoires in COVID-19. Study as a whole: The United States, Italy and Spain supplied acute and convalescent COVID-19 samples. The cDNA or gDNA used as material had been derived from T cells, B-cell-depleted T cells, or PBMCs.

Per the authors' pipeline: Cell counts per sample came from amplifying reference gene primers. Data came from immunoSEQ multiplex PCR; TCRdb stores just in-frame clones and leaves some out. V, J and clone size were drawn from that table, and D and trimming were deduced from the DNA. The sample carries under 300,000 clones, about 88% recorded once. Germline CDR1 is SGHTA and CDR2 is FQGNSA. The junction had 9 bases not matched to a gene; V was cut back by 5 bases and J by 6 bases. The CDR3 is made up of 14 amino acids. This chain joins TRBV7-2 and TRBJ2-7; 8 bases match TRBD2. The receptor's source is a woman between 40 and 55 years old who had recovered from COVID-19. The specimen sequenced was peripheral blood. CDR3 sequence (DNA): TGTGCCAGCAGCCCCCGGAGCGGGAGTCCCGAGCAGTACTTC. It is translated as CASSPRSGSPEQYF.